The 29 T cell receptor beta chains below come from one sample, sequenced in a study of cytomegalovirus exposure and HLA in healthy donors. The PCR had 60 Vbeta and 13 Jbeta primers. Profiled with immunoSEQ multiplex PCR; TCRdb holds only in-frame clones, not every one. The sample holds about 150,000 clones, about 64% seen once. The sequenced sample consisted of PBMCs. Receptors originate from a woman aged 55-70 years in good health and CMV-seropositive.

The rearrangement joins TRBV2 to TRBJ1-5; 7 nucleotides match TRBD1. Germline trimming cut 5 bases from V and 6 bases from J; bases unmatched to any gene: 7. The CDR3 runs 14 residues. The germline V gene encodes CDR1 SNHLY and CDR2 FYNNEI. The CDR3, as DNA: TGTGCCAGCAGTAAACAGGGGACGGGTCAGCCCCAGCATTTT. Translating it yields CASSKQGTGQPQHF.

V is TRBV4-2 and J is TRBJ2-4; D is possibly TRBD1 (5 bases). The length of the CDR3 is 17 residues. Trimming shortened V by 1 base and J by 6 bases, and 19 bases separated the two germline ends. Germline V lookup: CDR1 LGHNA, CDR2 YNFKEQ. CDR3 sequence: CASSQGGSGQPRNIQYF. The CDR3 DNA follows: TGTGCCAGCAGCCAAGGGGGATCAGGACAACCCCGAAACATTCAGTACTTC.

This clone was counted once. The gene calls are TRBV7-6 and TRBJ1-1; possible D gene TRBD1, 5 bases. Germline V gene lookup returns CDR1 SGHVS and CDR2 FNYEAQ. This CDR3 has 16 residues. Trimming took off 2 bases at V and 4 bases at J, with 17 bases between the two ends. CDR3 sequence: CASSLKRRQGVTEAFF. The CDR3 DNA sequence: TGTGCCAGCAGCTTAAAACGTCGGCAGGGTGTCACTGAAGCTTTCTTT.

V gene TRBV11-2 combines with J gene TRBJ2-1; TRBD2 aligns across 10 bases. Trimming removed 1 base from V and 6 bases from J; junction bases left unmatched: 3. CDR3 size: 15 residues. Germline loops: CDR1 SGHAT, CDR2 FQNNGV. Here the CDR3 DNA reads TGTGCCAGCAGCTTAGGGGCTAGCGGGAGCAATGAGCAGTTCTTC. It is translated as CASSLGASGSNEQFF.

J is TRBJ2-1 and V is TRBV10-1, with 10 nucleotides matching TRBD2. Germline CDR1 reads WNHNN; CDR2 reads SYGVQD (reference sequence). The V gene end was trimmed by 1 base and the J gene end by 8 bases; junction bases not matched to a gene: 8. The CDR3 is made up of 16 amino acids. The CDR3 here is CASSEYSGRRVYEQFF. The CDR3 DNA follows: TGCGCCAGCAGTGAGTATAGCGGGAGGAGGGTCTATGAGCAGTTCTTC.

The chain carries TRBV7-6 and TRBJ2-1; 8 bases align to TRBD1. Germline V gives CDR1 SGHVS, CDR2 FNYEAQ. With V trimmed by 3 bases and J by 5 bases, 0 bases remained unmatched. CDR3 length: 13 residues. CDR3 in amino acids: CASSLGQDNEQFF. In DNA, the CDR3 is TGTGCCAGCAGCTTGGGACAGGACAATGAGCAGTTCTTC.

This clone was recorded once. The V gene is TRBV27, the J gene TRBJ2-5; a weak D match, TRBD1 (5 bases). Germline-derived CDR1 and CDR2 are MNHEY and SMNVEV (reference sequence). This CDR3 is 16 amino acids long. V was cut by 2 bases and J by 4 bases, with 17 bases left in between. The CDR3 sequence is CASSLTYRTISETQYF. The CDR3 bases are TGTGCCAGCAGTTTAACCTACCGGACAATCTCAGAGACCCAGTACTTC.

The gene calls are TRBV27 and TRBJ2-3; the match to TRBD2 covers 7 bases. CDR3 length: 16 amino acids. Per the germline V gene, CDR1 is MNHEY and CDR2 is SMNVEV (reference sequence). Unmatched junction bases numbered 8, after V lost 5 bases and J lost 0 bases. The CDR3 reads CASSPLLAASTDTQYF. In DNA form, the CDR3 reads TGTGCCAGCAGTCCCCTGCTAGCGGCTAGCACAGATACGCAGTATTTT.

This clone was counted between two and nine times. This chain connects TRBV9 to TRBJ2-1, with 7 bases aligning to TRBD1. The V gene end was trimmed by 3 bases and the J gene end by 2 bases; junction bases not matched to a gene: 8. In germline, CDR1 is SGDLS, CDR2 YYNGEE. This CDR3 has 16 residues. The CDR3 here is CASSGRDSKTYNEQFF. The CDR3 nucleotides read TGTGCCAGCAGCGGAAGGGACAGTAAAACCTACAATGAGCAGTTCTTC.

The chain is built from TRBV7-2 and TRBJ1-2; 8 bases match TRBD1. Trimming removed 0 bases from V and 4 bases from J; junction bases left unmatched: 4. CDR1 and CDR2 (germline): SGHTA, FQGNSA. CDR3 length equals 15 residues. This CDR3 reads CASSLAWTGTYGYTF. The DNA of the CDR3 is TGTGCCAGCAGCTTAGCGTGGACAGGGACCTATGGCTACACCTTC.

This chain joins TRBV28 and TRBJ2-2; TRBD2 aligns across 13 bases. V lost 5 bases, J lost 4 bases, and 4 bases stayed unmatched. The CDR3 covers 16 residues. Germline loops: CDR1 MDHEN, CDR2 SYDVKM. CDR3 in DNA: TGTGCCAGCAGTAGGACTAGCGGGAGATTCACCGGGGAGCTGTTTTTT. Amino acids: CASSRTSGRFTGELFF.

The chain has TRBV7-2 and TRBJ2-1, with 12 nucleotides matching TRBD2. This CDR3 is built from 16 residues. With V trimmed by 1 base and J by 7 bases, 5 bases remained unmatched. Germline V gives CDR1 SGHTA, CDR2 FQGNSA. The CDR3 DNA follows: TGTGCCAGCAGCTTAGGGGTACTAGCGGGAGGAAATGAGCAGTTCTTC. It translates to CASSLGVLAGGNEQFF. The whole variable domain, remainder taken from reference TRBV7-2 and TRBJ2-1, is GAGVSQSPSNKVTEKGKDVELRCDPISGHTALYWYRQSLGQGLEFLIYFQGNSAPDKSGLPSDRFSAERTGGSVSTLTIQRTQQEDSAVYLCASSLGVLAGGNEQFFGPGTRLTVL.

In DNA form, the CDR3 reads TGTGCCAGCAGTAGGGACAGTCTGAGGTACACCTTC. Translating it yields CASSRDSLRYTF. This sequence joins TRBV27 and TRBJ1-2; 7 bases are shared with TRBD1. The germline gives CDR1 MNHEY, CDR2 SMNVEV (reference sequence). Trimming cost V 5 bases and J 11 bases; bases outside gene matches: 8. This CDR3 contains 12 residues.

This clone occurred once. This rearrangement joins TRBV29-1 to TRBJ2-1; 14 nucleotides align to TRBD2. CDR3 size: 21 residues. Germline values: CDR1 SQVTM, CDR2 ANQGSEA. J was trimmed by 0 bases and V by 5 bases; bases with no gene match: 18. In DNA, the CDR3 is TGCAGCGTTTATTCCTCGGGGGGCTCCGGGACTAGCGGGGGCTCCTACAATGAGCAGTTCTTC. This codes for CSVYSSGGSGTSGGSYNEQFF.

V gene TRBV19 combines with J gene TRBJ2-7; 9 positions agree with TRBD1. Per germline, CDR1 LNHDA and CDR2 SQIVND (reference sequence). The CDR3 extends over 15 amino acids. The ends lost 4 bases at V and 2 bases at J; junction bases unmatched: 6. Here the CDR3 reads CASSTPGQGTYEQYF. The CDR3 DNA reads as TGTGCCAGTAGTACGCCGGGACAGGGTACCTACGAGCAGTACTTC.

The V and J genes are TRBV18 and TRBJ1-3, with TRBD1 matching 8 bases. CDR3 size: 16 residues. Germline V CDR1 and CDR2: KGHSH, LQKENI. J gave up 4 bases and V 2 bases, and 7 bases lay outside the gene matches. The DNA of the CDR3 is TGTGCCAGCTCACCATCACGACAGGGGCTAGGAAACACCATATATTTT. Residues: CASSPSRQGLGNTIYF.

The chain recombines TRBV28 with TRBJ2-5; TRBD2 matches at 9 bases. Germline V gene data show CDR1 as MDHEN and CDR2 as SYDVKM. This CDR3 spans 15 amino acids. With 6 bases clipped from V and 7 bases from J, the junction kept 12 bases outside the gene matches. CDR3 DNA sequence: TGTGCCAGCAGCTCCGCCGCGGGAGGGTCCAGGACCCAGTACTTC. Its protein product is CASSSAAGGSRTQYF.

This chain uses TRBV7-2 with TRBJ1-2; 8 bases agree with TRBD1. V trimming: 7 bases; J trimming: 8 bases; junction bases outside the gene matches: 12. There are 14 residues in the CDR3. Germline V CDR1 and CDR2: SGHTA, FQGNSA. CDR3 residues: CASTKDRGFGGYTF. The CDR3 DNA sequence: TGTGCCAGCACCAAAGACAGGGGTTTTGGAGGCTACACCTTC. Full variable domain (outside the CDR3, taken from reference TRBV7-2 and TRBJ1-2): GAGVSQSPSNKVTEKGKDVELRCDPISGHTALYWYRQSLGQGLEFLIYFQGNSAPDKSGLPSDRFSAERTGGSVSTLTIQRTQQEDSAVYLCASTKDRGFGGYTFGSGTRLTVV.

The rearrangement joins TRBV30 to TRBJ1-1, with a weak D call TRBD1 (6 bases). The V and J ends lost 0 bases and 6 bases respectively, with 17 bases between them. The germline V gene has CDR1 GTSNPN and CDR2 SVGIG (reference sequence). This CDR3 is 15 amino acids long. The DNA for the CDR3 is TGTGCCTGGAGTGTAAGGGGGACCGGCCTCCCTGAAGCTTTCTTT. Amino acids: CAWSVRGTGLPEAFF.

The genes are TRBV7-9 and TRBJ1-5; a possible D gene is TRBD1 (5 bases). Between the trimmed V and J ends, which lost 6 bases and 5 bases, there was a span of 11 bases. This CDR3 is 13 amino acids long. Germline V gives CDR1 SEHNR, CDR2 FQNEAQ (reference sequence). CDR3 in DNA: TGTGCCAGCAGTTGGGGGACTGATCAGCCCCAGCATTTT. As protein: CASSWGTDQPQHF.

This chain connects TRBV19 to TRBJ1-5; no clear D. With 5 bases removed from V and 6 bases from J, the gap between germline ends came to 11 bases. The CDR3 has 13 residues. CDR1 and CDR2 from the germline V gene are LNHDA and SQIVND (reference sequence). CDR3 sequence reads: CASSLGNAQPQHF. CDR3 sequence (DNA): TGTGCCAGTAGTCTCGGGAATGCTCAGCCCCAGCATTTT.

This sequence joins TRBV7-8 and TRBJ2-3; 11 positions match TRBD2. CDR3 length: 14 residues. V shed 5 bases, J shed 5 bases, and the junction held 3 bases outside the gene matches. The germline V gene has CDR1 SGHVS and CDR2 FQNEAQ. The CDR3: CASSRGTSGDTQYF. CDR3 DNA: TGTGCCAGCAGCCGTGGGACTAGCGGAGATACGCAGTATTTT. The full variable domain, in which reference TRBV7-8 and TRBJ2-3 provide the parts outside the CDR3, is GAGVSQSPRYKVAKRGQDVALRCDPISGHVSLFWYQQALGQGPEFLTYFQNEAQLDKSGLPSDRFFAERPEGSVSTLKIQRTQQEDSAVYLCASSRGTSGDTQYFGPGTRLTVL.

V is TRBV7-9 and J is TRBJ2-3; TRBD2 is a possible D gene (5 bases). The CDR3 extends over 16 amino acids. Germline CDR1 and CDR2: SEHNR and FQNEAQ (reference sequence). Trimming pared 5 bases from V and 6 bases from J, leaving 21 bases between. This CDR3 reads CASSVRGPPTVDTQYF. In nucleotides, the CDR3 is TGTGCCAGCAGCGTAAGAGGGCCCCCGACGGTGGATACGCAGTATTTT. The full variable domain, in which reference TRBV7-9 and TRBJ2-3 provide the parts outside the CDR3, is DTGVSQNPRHKITKRGQNVTFRCDPISEHNRLYWYRQTLGQGPEFLTYFQNEAQLEKSRLLSDRFSAERPKGSFSTLEIQRTEQGDSAMYLCASSVRGPPTVDTQYFGPGTRLTVL.

In its sample, this clone was seen once. The chain is built from TRBV4-2 and TRBJ2-2; 11 bases match TRBD2. The CDR3 consists of 18 residues. The J segment lost 3 bases and the V segment lost 0 bases, leaving 6 bases of the junction unmatched. In germline, CDR1 is LGHNA, CDR2 YNFKEQ. Here the CDR3 DNA reads TGTGCCAGCAGCCAAGATACTAGCGGGAGATCGGACACCGGGGAGCTGTTTTTT. Its protein is CASSQDTSGRSDTGELFF.

The chain employs TRBV11-2 and TRBJ2-7; TRBD1 agrees at 9 bases. Germline CDR1 and CDR2: SGHAT and FQNNGV. This CDR3 is built from 13 residues. The V and J ends lost 6 bases and 0 bases, in that order; junction bases with no gene match: 0. The CDR3: CASRTGGSYEQYF. The CDR3 DNA follows: TGTGCCAGCAGGACAGGGGGCTCCTACGAGCAGTACTTC.

The V gene is TRBV7-9, the J gene TRBJ1-1; no reliable D call. The CDR3 is 14 amino acids. Germline loops: CDR1 SEHNR, CDR2 FQNEAQ (reference sequence). V lost 3 bases and J 5 bases, leaving 13 bases between the germline ends. The CDR3 loop is CASSFYSENTEAFF. In DNA, the CDR3 is TGTGCCAGCAGCTTCTACAGTGAGAATACTGAAGCTTTCTTT.

This clone has a handful of counts. J is TRBJ2-2 and V is TRBV4-3, with 13 nucleotides matching TRBD2. Germline CDR1 LGHNA, CDR2 YSLEER. J lost 4 bases, V lost 0 bases, and 5 bases had no gene match. CDR3 length: 18 residues. CDR3: CASSQDMGLAGPTGELFF. The CDR3 region has the DNA TGCGCCAGCAGCCAAGATATGGGACTAGCGGGACCCACCGGGGAGCTGTTTTTT.

The V gene is TRBV27, the J gene TRBJ2-7; 7 bases are a match to TRBD2. V lost 5 bases, J lost 0 bases, and 13 bases stayed unmatched. The germline V gene encodes CDR1 MNHEY and CDR2 SMNVEV (reference sequence). The CDR3 totals 17 residues. The CDR3 here is CASSARASGSSSYEQYF. The CDR3 DNA follows: TGTGCCAGCAGTGCCCGGGCTAGCGGTTCTAGCTCCTACGAGCAGTACTTC.

Only a few counts were recorded for this clone. V usage is TRBV18 and J usage is TRBJ1-5; the D is unclear. The V gene lost 6 bases and the J gene lost 2 bases, with 8 bases spanning the gap. The CDR3 covers 13 residues. The V gene's germline CDR1 is KGHSH and CDR2 LQKENI. The CDR3 DNA follows: TGTGCCAGCTCCCTATTCGGCAATCAGCCCCAGCATTTT. As protein: CASSLFGNQPQHF. Full variable domain (remainder filled in from reference TRBV18 and TRBJ1-5): NAGVMQNPRHLVRRRGQEARLRCSPMKGHSHVYWYRQLPEEGLKFMVYLQKENIIDESGMPKERFSAEFPKEGPSILRIQQVVRGDSAAYFCASSLFGNQPQHFGDGTRLSIL.